The clone carrying this TCR beta chain was detected a few times. Building of the TCR beta libraries involved iRepertoire HTBI primers and Arm-PCR of CDR3 regions. TCRdb redid the calling of the multiplex PCR reads with MiXCR, one entry per CDR3 protein. This table holds about 420,000 distinct CDR3 sequences, over 15% found once. Time point reported: newly diagnosed GD, antithyroid drugs for less than 3 months. RNA isolated from PBMCs was used to make the TCR library. This entry belongs to a study of regulatory T cells in long-lasting Graves disease. Separately, the same data were catalogued under a study of T cells in Graves' hyperthyroidism and ophthalmopathy. This second report adds: HTBI primers were the set used in a first-round RT-PCR of the TCR CDR3. Ophthalmopathy and stable hyperthyroidism were separated by a 13 V-J model.

The clonotype comes from a woman under 30 with Graves disease. Sequenced here: peripheral blood mononuclear cells (PBMCs), sampled at new diagnosis, from a patient treated with antithyroid drugs.

CDR3 region: CASSNPDRNSGNTIYF. In DNA, the CDR3 is TGTGCCAGCAGCAACCCCGACCGGAACTCTGGAAACACCATATATTTT. This chain links TRBV6-1 with TRBJ1-3; D gene unclear. The CDR3 is made up of 16 amino acids. Trimming removed 6 bases from V and 0 bases from J, with 15 bases in between. Per germline, CDR1 MNHNS and CDR2 SASEGT.